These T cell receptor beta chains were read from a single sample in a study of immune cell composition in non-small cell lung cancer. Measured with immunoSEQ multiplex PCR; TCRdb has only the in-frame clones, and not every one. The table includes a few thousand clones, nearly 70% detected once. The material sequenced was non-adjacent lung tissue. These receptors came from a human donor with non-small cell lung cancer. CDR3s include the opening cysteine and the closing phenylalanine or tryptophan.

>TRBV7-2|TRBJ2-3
CASSLEQIYTDTQYF
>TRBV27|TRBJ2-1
CASRTGGNEQFF
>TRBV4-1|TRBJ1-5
CASSQDRGEGQPQHF
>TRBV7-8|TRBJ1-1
CASRPDTPGEAFF
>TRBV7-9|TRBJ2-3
CASSRTGTSDTQYF
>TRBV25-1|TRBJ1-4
CASTTAGARDEKLFF
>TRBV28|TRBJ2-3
CASSLYSGQDTDTQYF
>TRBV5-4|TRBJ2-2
CASSDHRDTGELFF
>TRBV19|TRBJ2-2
CASIRSAVLNTGELFF
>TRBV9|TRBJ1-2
CASTFGGAINYGYTF
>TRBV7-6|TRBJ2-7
CASSPGGWGEINEQYF
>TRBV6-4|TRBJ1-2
CASSDQGYVSGYTF
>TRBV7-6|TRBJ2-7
CASSPAQGSIEQYF
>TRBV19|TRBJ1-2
CASSIWSYGYTF
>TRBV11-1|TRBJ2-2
CASSPGQLTGELFF
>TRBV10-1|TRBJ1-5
CASRQPETGVDQPQHF